Following are 9 T cell receptor beta chains from one sample sequenced in a study of blood T cell repertoires in COVID-19. TCRdb's table, derived via immunoSEQ multiplex PCR, lists solely in-frame clones and lacks some. The sample contains 270,000 or so clones, about 90% of which appear only once. The material sequenced was peripheral blood. Source of these receptors: a woman aged 25 to 39 with COVID-19, enrolled during active disease.

The chain couples TRBV2 to TRBJ2-2; a weak D match, TRBD1 (6 bases). This CDR3 is built from 13 residues. Looked up from germline, CDR1 is SNHLY and CDR2 is FYNNEI. The V gene lost 7 bases and the J gene lost 4 bases, with 10 bases spanning the gap. CDR3 sequence: CASTNRATGELFF. The CDR3 region has the DNA TGTGCCAGCACAAACAGGGCCACCGGGGAGCTGTTTTTT.

The chain joins TRBV11-2 to TRBJ2-2; tentatively, D is TRBD1 (6 bases). Between the trimmed V and J ends, which lost 3 bases and 4 bases, there was a span of 15 bases. CDR1 SGHAT and CDR2 FQNNGV come from the germline V gene. CDR3 length equals 16 residues. CDR3 sequence: CASSLSPGQFTGELFF. The CDR3 DNA reads TGTGCCAGCAGCTTGAGCCCGGGACAATTCACCGGGGAGCTGTTTTTT.

The rearrangement joins TRBV9 to TRBJ2-1; 11 nucleotides agree with TRBD2. V shed 3 bases and J 6 bases; nucleotides not matched to a gene: 11. This CDR3 region has 17 residues. Germline CDR1 reads SGDLS; CDR2 reads YYNGEE. Written as DNA, the CDR3 is TGTGCCAGCAGCGAACTCCCTTTAGCGGGGGGGCTCAATGAGCAGTTCTTC. Residues: CASSELPLAGGLNEQFF.

The sample holds one count of this clone. The chain uses TRBV6-5 and TRBJ1-2; 8 bases line up with TRBD1. Germline V gene data show CDR1 as MNHEY and CDR2 as SVGAGI. V lost 6 bases and J lost 8; bases outside the gene matches: 8. CDR3 length: 13 amino acids. The CDR3 DNA sequence: TGTGCCAGCAGCACCGGGACAGGCCAGGGCTACACCTTC. Translating gives CASSTGTGQGYTF.

This clone was recorded once. The chain carries TRBV27 and TRBJ2-1; 13 positions match TRBD2. Trimming took 4 bases from V and 2 from J; bases not matched to a gene: 11. There are 19 residues in the CDR3. The germline V gene encodes CDR1 MNHEY and CDR2 SMNVEV (reference sequence). The CDR3 region is CASSSRLAGGHNAYNEQFF. The CDR3 DNA reads TGTGCCAGCAGTTCCCGACTAGCGGGGGGCCATAATGCCTACAATGAGCAGTTCTTC.

V and J are TRBV6-5 and TRBJ1-5, with D unclear. V shed 8 bases and J shed 4 bases, with 9 bases lying between them. This CDR3 is built from 12 residues. The germline V gene has CDR1 MNHEY and CDR2 SVGAGI. CDR3 DNA: TGTGCCAGCGGGCCAGAGAATCAGCCCCAGCATTTT. Translating gives CASGPENQPQHF.

The chain employs TRBV7-2 and TRBJ2-1, with 9 bases lining up with TRBD2. In germline, CDR1 is SGHTA, CDR2 FQGNSA. Germline trimming cut 5 bases from V and 5 bases from J; bases unmatched to any gene: 13. The CDR3 consists of 17 residues. CDR3 sequence reads: CASSPGFLAGSHNEQFF. For the CDR3, the DNA is TGTGCCAGCAGCCCGGGTTTCCTAGCGGGGAGTCACAATGAGCAGTTCTTC.

V usage is TRBV29-1 and J usage is TRBJ1-1; D might be TRBD1 (5 bases). V gave up 4 bases and J gave up 3 bases, with 12 bases separating them. This CDR3 is 13 amino acids long. CDR1 is SQVTM, CDR2 ANQGSEA, per germline. The chain's CDR3 is CSVAPGRDTEAFF. The CDR3 nucleotides are TGCAGCGTTGCTCCAGGGAGGGACACTGAAGCTTTCTTT.

The CDR3 loop is CASSQPTRGKSYEQYF. In DNA form, the CDR3 reads TGCGCCAGCAGCCAACCAACCCGGGGGAAGTCCTACGAGCAGTACTTC. V usage is TRBV4-1 and J usage is TRBJ2-7; D is perhaps TRBD2 (6 bases). V lost 2 bases and J lost 1, with 15 bases in between. CDR3 length: 16 residues. Germline CDR1 MGHRA, CDR2 YSYEKL.